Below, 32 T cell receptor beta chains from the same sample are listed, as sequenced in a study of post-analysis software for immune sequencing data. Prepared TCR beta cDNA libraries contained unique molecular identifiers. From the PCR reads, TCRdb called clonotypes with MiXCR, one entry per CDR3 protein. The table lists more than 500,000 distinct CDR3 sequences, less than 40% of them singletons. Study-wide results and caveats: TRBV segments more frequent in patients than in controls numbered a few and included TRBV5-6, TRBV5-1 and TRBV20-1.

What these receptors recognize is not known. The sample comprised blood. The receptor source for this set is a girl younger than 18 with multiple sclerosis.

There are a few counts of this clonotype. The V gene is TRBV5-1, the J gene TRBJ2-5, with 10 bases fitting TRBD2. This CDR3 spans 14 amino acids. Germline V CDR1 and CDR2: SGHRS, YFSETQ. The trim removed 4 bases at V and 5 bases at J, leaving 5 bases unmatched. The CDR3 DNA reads TGCGCCAGCAGCAGCGGGGGGGGAGATGAGACCCAGTACTTC. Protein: CASSSGGGDETQYF.

CDR3 DNA sequence: TGCAGCGTTGCGGGGGAGGTAGCCAAAAACATTCAGTACTTC. It codes for CSVAGEVAKNIQYF. The V gene is TRBV29-1, the J gene TRBJ2-4; weak D call: TRBD2 (6 bases). CDR1 and CDR2 (germline): SQVTM, ANQGSEA. V lost 4 bases and J 0 bases, leaving 10 bases between the germline ends. CDR3 length: 14 amino acids.

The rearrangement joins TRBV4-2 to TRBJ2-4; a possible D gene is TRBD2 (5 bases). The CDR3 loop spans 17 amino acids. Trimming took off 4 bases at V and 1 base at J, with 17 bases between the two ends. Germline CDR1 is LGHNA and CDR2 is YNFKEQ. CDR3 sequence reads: CASSPGEGSLAKNIQYF. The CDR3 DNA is TGTGCCAGCAGCCCAGGCGAGGGATCGCTGGCCAAAAACATTCAGTACTTC.

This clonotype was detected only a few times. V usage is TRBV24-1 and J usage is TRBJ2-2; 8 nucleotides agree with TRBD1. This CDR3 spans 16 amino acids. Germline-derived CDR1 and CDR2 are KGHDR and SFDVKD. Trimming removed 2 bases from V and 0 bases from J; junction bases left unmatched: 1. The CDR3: CATSDSGGANTGELFF. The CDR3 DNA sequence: TGTGCCACCAGTGATTCAGGGGGCGCGAACACCGGGGAGCTGTTTTTT.

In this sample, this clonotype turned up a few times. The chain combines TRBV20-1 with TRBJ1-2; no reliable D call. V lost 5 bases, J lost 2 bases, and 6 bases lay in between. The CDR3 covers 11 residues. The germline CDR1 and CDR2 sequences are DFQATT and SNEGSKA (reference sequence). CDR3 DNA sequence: TGCAGTGCTGGGAGGAACTATGGCTACACCTTC. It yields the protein CSAGRNYGYTF.

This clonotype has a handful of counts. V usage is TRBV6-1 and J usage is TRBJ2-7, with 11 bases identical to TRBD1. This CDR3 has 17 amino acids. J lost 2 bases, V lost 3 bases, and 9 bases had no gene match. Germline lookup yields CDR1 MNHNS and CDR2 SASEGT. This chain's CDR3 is CASSESQDRGLPYEQYF. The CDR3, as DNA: TGTGCCAGCAGTGAGTCGCAGGACAGGGGGCTCCCCTACGAGCAGTACTTC.

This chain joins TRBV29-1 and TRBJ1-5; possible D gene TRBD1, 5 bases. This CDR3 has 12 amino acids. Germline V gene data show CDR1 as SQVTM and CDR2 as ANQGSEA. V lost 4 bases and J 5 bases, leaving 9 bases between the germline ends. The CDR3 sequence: CSVGTYDQPQHF. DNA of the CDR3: TGCAGCGTTGGGACATACGATCAGCCCCAGCATTTT.

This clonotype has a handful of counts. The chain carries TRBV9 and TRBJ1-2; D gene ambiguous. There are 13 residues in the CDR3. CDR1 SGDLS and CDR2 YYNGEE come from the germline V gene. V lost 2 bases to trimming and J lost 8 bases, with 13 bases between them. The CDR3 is CASSVNAWNGYTF. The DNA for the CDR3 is TGTGCCAGCAGCGTCAACGCCTGGAACGGCTACACCTTC.

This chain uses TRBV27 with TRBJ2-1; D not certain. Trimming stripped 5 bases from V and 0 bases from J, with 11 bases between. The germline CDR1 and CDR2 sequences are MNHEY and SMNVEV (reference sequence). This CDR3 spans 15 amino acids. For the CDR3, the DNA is TGTGCCAGCAGTACTTCTATAAGCTCCTACAATGAGCAGTTCTTC. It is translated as CASSTSISSYNEQFF.

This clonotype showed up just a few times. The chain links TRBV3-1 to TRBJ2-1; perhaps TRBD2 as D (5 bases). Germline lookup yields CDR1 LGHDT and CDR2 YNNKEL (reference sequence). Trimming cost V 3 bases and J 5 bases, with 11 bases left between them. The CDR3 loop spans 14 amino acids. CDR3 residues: CASSHLGEDNEQFF. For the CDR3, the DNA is TGTGCCAGCAGCCATTTGGGAGAAGACAATGAGCAGTTCTTC.

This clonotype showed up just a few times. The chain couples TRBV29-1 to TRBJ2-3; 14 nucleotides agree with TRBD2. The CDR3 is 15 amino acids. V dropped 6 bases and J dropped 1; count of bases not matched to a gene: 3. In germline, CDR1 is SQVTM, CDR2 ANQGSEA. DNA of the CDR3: TGCAGCGTCACGGGACTAGCGGGGGGCACAGATACGCAGTATTTT. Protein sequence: CSVTGLAGGTDTQYF.

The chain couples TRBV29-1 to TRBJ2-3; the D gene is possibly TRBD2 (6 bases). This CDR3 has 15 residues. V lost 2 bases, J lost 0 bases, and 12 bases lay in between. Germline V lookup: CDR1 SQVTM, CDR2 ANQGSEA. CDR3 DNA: TGCAGCGTTGAACCGCGGGGACTTAGCACAGATACGCAGTATTTT. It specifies CSVEPRGLSTDTQYF.

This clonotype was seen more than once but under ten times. The CDR3 bases are TGTGCCAGCAGTGACCTCAGCTCCTACGAGCAGTACTTC. Residues: CASSDLSSYEQYF. V gene TRBV6-1 combines with J gene TRBJ2-7; D remains unclear. Per the germline V gene, CDR1 is MNHNS and CDR2 is SASEGT. With 3 bases removed from V and 0 bases from J, the gap between germline ends came to 6 bases. CDR3 length: 13 residues.

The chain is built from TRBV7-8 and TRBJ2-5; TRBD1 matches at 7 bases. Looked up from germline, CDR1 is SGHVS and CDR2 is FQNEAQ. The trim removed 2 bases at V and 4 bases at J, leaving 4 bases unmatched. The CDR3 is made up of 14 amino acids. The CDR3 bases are TGTGCCAGCAGCTTAATATACAGGGGAGAGACCCAGTACTTC. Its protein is CASSLIYRGETQYF.

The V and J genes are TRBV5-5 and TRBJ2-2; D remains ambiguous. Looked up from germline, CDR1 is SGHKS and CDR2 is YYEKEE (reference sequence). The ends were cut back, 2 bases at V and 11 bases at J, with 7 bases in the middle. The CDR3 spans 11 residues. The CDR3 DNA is TGTGCCAGCAGCTTCTTCGACGAGCTGTTTTTT. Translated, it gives CASSFFDELFF. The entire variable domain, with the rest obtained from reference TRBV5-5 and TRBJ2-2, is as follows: DAGVTQSPTHLIKTRGQQVTLRCSPISGHKSVSWYQQVLGQGPQFIFQYYEKEERGRGNFPDRFSARQFPNYSSELNVNALLLGDSALYLCASSFFDELFFGEGSRLTVL.

CDR3 coding DNA: TGTGCCAGCAGCCGCATACAGGGGGCAATAGGGGAGCAGTACTTC. This codes for CASSRIQGAIGEQYF. The gene calls are TRBV7-8 and TRBJ2-7; 9 nucleotides agree with TRBD1. CDR3 length equals 15 residues. V shed 5 bases and J 7 bases; nucleotides not matched to a gene: 12. The germline gives CDR1 SGHVS, CDR2 FQNEAQ.

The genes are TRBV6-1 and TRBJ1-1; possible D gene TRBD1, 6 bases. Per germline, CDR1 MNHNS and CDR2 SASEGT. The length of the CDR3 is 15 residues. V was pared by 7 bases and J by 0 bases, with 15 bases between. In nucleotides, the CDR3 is TGTGCCAGCATGAGACAGGACTTCATGAACACTGAAGCTTTCTTT. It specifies CASMRQDFMNTEAFF.

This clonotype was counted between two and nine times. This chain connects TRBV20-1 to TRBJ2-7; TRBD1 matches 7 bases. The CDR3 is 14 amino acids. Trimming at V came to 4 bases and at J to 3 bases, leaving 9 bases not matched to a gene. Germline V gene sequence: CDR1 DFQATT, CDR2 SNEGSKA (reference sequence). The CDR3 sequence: CSAITGTVDYEQYF. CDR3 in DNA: TGCAGTGCTATAACCGGGACAGTAGACTACGAGCAGTACTTC.

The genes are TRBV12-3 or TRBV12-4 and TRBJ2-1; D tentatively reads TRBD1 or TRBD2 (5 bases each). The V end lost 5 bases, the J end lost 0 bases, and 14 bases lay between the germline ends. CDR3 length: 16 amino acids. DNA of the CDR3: TGTGCCAGCAGTATTGGGACGCGGAGCTCCTACAATGAGCAGTTCTTC. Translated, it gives CASSIGTRSSYNEQFF.

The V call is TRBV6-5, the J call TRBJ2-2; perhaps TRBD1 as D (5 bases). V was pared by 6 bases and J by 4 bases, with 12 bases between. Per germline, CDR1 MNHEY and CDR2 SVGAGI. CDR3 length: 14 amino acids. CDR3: CASSQTESTGELFF. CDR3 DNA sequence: TGTGCCAGCAGCCAGACAGAGTCCACCGGGGAGCTGTTTTTT.

The CDR3: CSARDLGTSGGANQETQYF. CDR3 in DNA: TGCAGTGCTAGAGACTTGGGGACTAGCGGGGGGGCAAACCAAGAGACCCAGTACTTC. The genes are TRBV20-1 and TRBJ2-5; 16 nucleotides line up with TRBD2. The germline gives CDR1 DFQATT, CDR2 SNEGSKA (reference sequence). The J segment lost 0 bases and the V segment lost 0 bases, leaving 7 bases of the junction unmatched. The CDR3 runs to 19 residues.

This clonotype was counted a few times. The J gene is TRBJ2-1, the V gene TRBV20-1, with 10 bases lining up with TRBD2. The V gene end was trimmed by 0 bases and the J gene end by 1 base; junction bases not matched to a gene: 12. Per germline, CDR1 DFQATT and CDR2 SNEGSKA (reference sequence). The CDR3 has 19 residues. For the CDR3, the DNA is TGCAGTGCTAGAGATTCCGGACTAGCGGAGTCTCCTTCCTACAATGAGCAGTTCTTC. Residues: CSARDSGLAESPSYNEQFF.

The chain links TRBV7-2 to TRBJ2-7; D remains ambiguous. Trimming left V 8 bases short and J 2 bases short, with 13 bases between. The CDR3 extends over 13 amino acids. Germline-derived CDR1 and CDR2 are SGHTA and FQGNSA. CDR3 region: CASDGRNPYEQYF. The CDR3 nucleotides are TGTGCCAGCGATGGACGAAACCCCTACGAGCAGTACTTC.

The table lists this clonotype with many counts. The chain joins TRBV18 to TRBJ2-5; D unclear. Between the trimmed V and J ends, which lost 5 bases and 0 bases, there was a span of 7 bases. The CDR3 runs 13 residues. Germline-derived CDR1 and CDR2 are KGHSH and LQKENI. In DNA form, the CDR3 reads TGTGCCAGCTCAAACTTGTACCAAGAGACCCAGTACTTC. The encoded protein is CASSNLYQETQYF.

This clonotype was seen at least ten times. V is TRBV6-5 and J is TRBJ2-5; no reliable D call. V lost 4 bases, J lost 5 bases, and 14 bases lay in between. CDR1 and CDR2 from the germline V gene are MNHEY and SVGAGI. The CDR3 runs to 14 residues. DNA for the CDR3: TGTGCCAGCAGTTCCCGATCCAACCGGGAGACCCAGTACTTC. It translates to CASSSRSNRETQYF.

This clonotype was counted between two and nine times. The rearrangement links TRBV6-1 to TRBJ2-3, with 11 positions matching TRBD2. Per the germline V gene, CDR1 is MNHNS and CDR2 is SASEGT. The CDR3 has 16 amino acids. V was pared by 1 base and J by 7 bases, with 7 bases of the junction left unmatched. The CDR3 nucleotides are TGTGCCAGCAGTGAAGTCAGGCCTAGCGGGGGGCATACGCAGTATTTT. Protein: CASSEVRPSGGHTQYF.

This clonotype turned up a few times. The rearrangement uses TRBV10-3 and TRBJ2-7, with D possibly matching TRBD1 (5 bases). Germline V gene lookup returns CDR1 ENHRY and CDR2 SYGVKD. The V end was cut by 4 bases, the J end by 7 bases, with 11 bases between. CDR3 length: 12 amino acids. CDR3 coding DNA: TGTGCCATCAGTGTCAGGGTGGGAGAGCAGTACTTC. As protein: CAISVRVGEQYF.

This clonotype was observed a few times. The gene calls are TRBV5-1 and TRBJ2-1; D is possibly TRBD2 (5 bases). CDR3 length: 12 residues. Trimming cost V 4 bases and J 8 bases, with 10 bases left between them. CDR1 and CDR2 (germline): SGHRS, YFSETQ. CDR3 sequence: CASSQFGDEQFF. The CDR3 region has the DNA TGCGCCAGCAGCCAATTCGGGGATGAGCAGTTCTTC.

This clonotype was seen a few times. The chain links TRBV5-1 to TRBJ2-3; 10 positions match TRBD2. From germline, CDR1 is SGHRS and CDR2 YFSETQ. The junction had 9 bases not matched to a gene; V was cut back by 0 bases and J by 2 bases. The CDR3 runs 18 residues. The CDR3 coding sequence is TGCGCCAGCAGCTTGGAAAGACGACTAGCGGGTATCACAGATACGCAGTATTTT. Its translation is CASSLERRLAGITDTQYF.

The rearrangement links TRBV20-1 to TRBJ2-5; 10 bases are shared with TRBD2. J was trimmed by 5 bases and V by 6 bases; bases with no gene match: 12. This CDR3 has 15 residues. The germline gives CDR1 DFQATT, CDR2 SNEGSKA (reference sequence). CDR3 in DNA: TGCAGTGCCCGGGCCCCGGGACTAGCGCGGGAGACCCAGTACTTC. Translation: CSARAPGLARETQYF.

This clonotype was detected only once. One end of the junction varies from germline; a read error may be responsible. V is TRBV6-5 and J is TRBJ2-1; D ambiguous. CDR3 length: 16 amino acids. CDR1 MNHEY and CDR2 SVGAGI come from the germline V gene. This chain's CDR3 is CASSYMGLRSYNEPFF. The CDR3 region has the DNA TGTGCCAGCAGTTATATGGGCCTTCGCTCCTACAATGAGCCGTTCTTC.

The CDR3 is CASSDDRYSYEQYF. In DNA, the CDR3 is TGTGCCAGCAGCGACGACCGGTACTCCTACGAGCAGTACTTC. V is TRBV11-1 and J is TRBJ2-7; unclear D gene. The CDR3 runs to 14 residues. CDR1 is SGHAT, CDR2 FQDESV, per germline (reference sequence). Trimming cost V 5 bases and J 0 bases, with 11 bases left between them.